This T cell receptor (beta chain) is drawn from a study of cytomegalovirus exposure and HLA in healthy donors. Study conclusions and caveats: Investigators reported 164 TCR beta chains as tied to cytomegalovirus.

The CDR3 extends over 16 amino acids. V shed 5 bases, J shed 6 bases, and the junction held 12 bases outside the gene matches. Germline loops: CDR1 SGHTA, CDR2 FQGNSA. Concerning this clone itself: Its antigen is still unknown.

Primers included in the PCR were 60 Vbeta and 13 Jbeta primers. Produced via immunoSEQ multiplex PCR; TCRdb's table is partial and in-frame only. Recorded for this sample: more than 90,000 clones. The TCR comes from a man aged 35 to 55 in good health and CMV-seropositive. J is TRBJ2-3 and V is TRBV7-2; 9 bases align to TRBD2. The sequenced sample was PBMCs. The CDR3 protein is CASSLLAGVIGDTQYF. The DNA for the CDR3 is TGTGCCAGCAGCCTGTTAGCGGGAGTAATAGGGGATACGCAGTATTTT.